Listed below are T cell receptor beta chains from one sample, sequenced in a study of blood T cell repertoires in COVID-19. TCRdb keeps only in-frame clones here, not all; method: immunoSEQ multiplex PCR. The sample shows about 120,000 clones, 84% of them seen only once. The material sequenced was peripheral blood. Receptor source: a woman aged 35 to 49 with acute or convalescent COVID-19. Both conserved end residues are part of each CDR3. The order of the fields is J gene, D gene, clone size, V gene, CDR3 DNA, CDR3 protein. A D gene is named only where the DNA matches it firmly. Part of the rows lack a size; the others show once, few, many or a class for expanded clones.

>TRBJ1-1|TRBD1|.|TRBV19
TGTGCCAGTAGGACGAACAGGGGGGGGGCGAACACTGAAGCTTTCTTT
CASRTNRGGANTEAFF
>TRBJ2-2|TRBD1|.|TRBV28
TGTGCCAGCAAGGACAGGGTAAACACCGGGGAGCTGTTTTTT
CASKDRVNTGELFF
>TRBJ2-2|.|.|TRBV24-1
TGTGCCACCAAGACGGACAGTTCGAACACCGGGGAGCTGTTTTTT
CATKTDSSNTGELFF
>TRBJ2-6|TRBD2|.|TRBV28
TGTGCCAGCAGTTCGGGGGGAGCTGGGGCCAACGTCCTGACTTTC
CASSSGGAGANVLTF
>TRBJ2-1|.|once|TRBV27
TGTGCCAGCAGTTCGGCGGCGAGGAATGAGCAGTTCTTC
CASSSAARNEQFF
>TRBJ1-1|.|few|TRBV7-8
TGTGCCAGCAGCTTAGCAGGCGGCATGAACACTGAAGCTTTCTTT
CASSLAGGMNTEAFF
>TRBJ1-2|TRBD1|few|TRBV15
TGTGCCACCAGTTTTCAGGGGGCCGTTGGCTACACCTTC
CATSFQGAVGYTF
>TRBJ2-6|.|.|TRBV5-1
TGCGCCAGCAGCCCGAGAACGGCCAACGTCCTGACTTTC
CASSPRTANVLTF
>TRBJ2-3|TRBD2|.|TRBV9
TGTGCCAGCAGCGTAGAGGGGCTAGCGGGGTTCACAGATACGCAGTATTTT
CASSVEGLAGFTDTQYF
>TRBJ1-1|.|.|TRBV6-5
TGTGCCAGCAGGCCTGGACAGCTGAACACTGAAGCTTTCTTT
CASRPGQLNTEAFF
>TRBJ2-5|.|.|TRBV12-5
TGTGCTAGTGGACCCCCTAGAGGCGAGACCCAGTACTTC
CASGPPRGETQYF
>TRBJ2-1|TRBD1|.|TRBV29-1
TGCAGCGGGGGGACAGCCTACAATGAGCAGTTCTTC
CSGGTAYNEQFF
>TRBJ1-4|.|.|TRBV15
TGTGCCACCAGCAGAGTCGTTCAGACTAATGAAAAACTGTTTTTT
CATSRVVQTNEKLFF
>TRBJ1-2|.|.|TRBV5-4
TGTGCCAGCAGCTTGGAAGGTAAAACGGGTGGCTACACCTTC
CASSLEGKTGGYTF
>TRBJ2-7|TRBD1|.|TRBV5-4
TGTGCCAGCCGGGACAGGGGAACCTACGAGCAGTGCTTC
CASRDRGTYEQCF
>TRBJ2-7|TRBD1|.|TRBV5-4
TGTGCCAGCAGCTCTGCAGGGGGGACAGGGAGATACGAGCAGTACTTC
CASSSAGGTGRYEQYF
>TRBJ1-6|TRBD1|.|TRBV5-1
TGCGCCAGCAGTTTGGGATGGGACATAGAGAAGGGGGCCAATTCACCCCTCCACTTT
CASSLGWDIEKGANSPLHF
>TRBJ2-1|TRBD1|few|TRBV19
TGTGCCACTGACAGGGGGCGGAATGAGCAGTTCTTC
CATDRGRNEQFF
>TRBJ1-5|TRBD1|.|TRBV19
TGTGCCAGTAGTGCCCGGGACAGGGTCGTCAATCAGCCCCAGCATTTT
CASSARDRVVNQPQHF
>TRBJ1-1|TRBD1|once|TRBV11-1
TGTGCCAGTCAGCCCGGGACAGGGGCCGCCCGGGAGGAAGCTTTCTTT
CASQPGTGAAREEAFF
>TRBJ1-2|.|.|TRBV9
TGTGCCAGCAGCGCATATGACAGGCAGAACAACTATGGCTACACCTTC
CASSAYDRQNNYGYTF
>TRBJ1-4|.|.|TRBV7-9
TGTGCCAGCAGCTTGGGGACTGTGTCGGGTGAAAAACTGTTTTTT
CASSLGTVSGEKLFF
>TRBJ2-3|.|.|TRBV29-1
TGCAGCGTTGAACCACTCGTAGATACGCAGTATTTT
CSVEPLVDTQYF
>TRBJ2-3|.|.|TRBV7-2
TGTGCCAGCAGCTTAATGGGGCGTGGGAGCACAGATACGCAGTATTTT
CASSLMGRGSTDTQYF
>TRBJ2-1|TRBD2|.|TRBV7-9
TGTGCCAGCAGAGTTGCGGGACTAGCGGGGATAGATGAGCAGTTCTTC
CASRVAGLAGIDEQFF
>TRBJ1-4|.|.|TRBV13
TGTGCCAGCAGCTTACGCGACAGGAATGAAAAACTGTTTTTT
CASSLRDRNEKLFF
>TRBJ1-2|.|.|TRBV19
TGTGCCAGTAGTATAGAACTGAGCTATGGCTACACCTTC
CASSIELSYGYTF
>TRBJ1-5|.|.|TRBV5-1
TGCGCCAGCAGCTTGGCAGGGTCTGATCAGCCCCAGCATTTT
CASSLAGSDQPQHF
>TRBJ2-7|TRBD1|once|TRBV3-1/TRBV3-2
TGTGCCAGCAGCCAAGGGACAGGATTCGAGCAGTACTTC
CASSQGTGFEQYF
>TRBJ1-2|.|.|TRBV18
TGTGCCAGCTCACCACAGTACACGGCGGGAGGCTACACCTTC
CASSPQYTAGGYTF
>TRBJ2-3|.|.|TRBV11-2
TGTGCCAGCAGCCCCACAGGGATAGGATCAGATACGCAGTATTTT
CASSPTGIGSDTQYF
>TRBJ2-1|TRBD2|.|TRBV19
TGTGCCAGTAGGGCTAGCGGGGGGACGTTCTGGGCCAATGAGCAGTTCTTC
CASRASGGTFWANEQFF
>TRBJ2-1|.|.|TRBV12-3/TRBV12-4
TGTGCCAGTAGCACTAACCAGGGGTGGGAGCAGTTCTTC
CASSTNQGWEQFF
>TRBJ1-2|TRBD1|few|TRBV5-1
TGCGCCAGCAGCATACAGGGGGCTGAATATGGCTACACCTTC
CASSIQGAEYGYTF